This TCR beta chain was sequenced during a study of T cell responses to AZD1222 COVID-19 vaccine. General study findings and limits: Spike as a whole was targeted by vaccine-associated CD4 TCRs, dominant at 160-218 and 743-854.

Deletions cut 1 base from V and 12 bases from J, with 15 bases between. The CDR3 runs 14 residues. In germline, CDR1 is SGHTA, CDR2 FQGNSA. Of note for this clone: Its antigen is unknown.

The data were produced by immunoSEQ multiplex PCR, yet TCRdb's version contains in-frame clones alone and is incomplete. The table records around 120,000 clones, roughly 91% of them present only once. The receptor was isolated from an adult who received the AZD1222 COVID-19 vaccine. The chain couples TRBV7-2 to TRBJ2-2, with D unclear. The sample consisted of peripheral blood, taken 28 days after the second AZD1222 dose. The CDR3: CASSLGLFNKKLFF. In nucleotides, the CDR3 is TGTGCCAGCAGCTTAGGACTGTTTAACAAGAAGCTGTTTTTT.